One and the same sample provided the 12 T cell receptor beta chains below, sequenced in a study of cytomegalovirus exposure and HLA in healthy donors. TCRdb's table, derived via immunoSEQ multiplex PCR, lists solely in-frame clones and lacks some. Here the sample spans more than 150,000 clones, 80% to 85% being singletons. Sequenced material: PBMCs. The receptors shown here come from a woman aged 18-30 years in good health and CMV-seropositive.

The chain links TRBV14 to TRBJ2-7; D remains unclear. The germline V and J ends were trimmed by 3 bases and 1 base, with 7 bases remaining between them. The germline gives CDR1 SGHDN, CDR2 FVKESK. This CDR3 has 13 amino acids. CDR3 bases: TGTGCCAGCAGCCAGATCGAGTCCTACGAGCAGTACTTC. Its protein product is CASSQIESYEQYF.

The chain links TRBV18 to TRBJ2-3; TRBD2 aligns across 7 bases. Germline CDR1 reads KGHSH; CDR2 reads LQKENI. The trim removed 1 base at V and 0 bases at J, leaving 4 bases unmatched. The CDR3 runs 16 residues. CDR3 coding DNA: TGTGCCAGCTCACCACGAGCGGGGACTAGCACAGATACGCAGTATTTT. Its protein product is CASSPRAGTSTDTQYF.

The chain has TRBV9 and TRBJ1-5; weak D call: TRBD1 (5 bases). CDR3 length equals 14 residues. The V end was cut by 4 bases, the J end by 3 bases, with 11 bases between. CDR1 is SGDLS and CDR2 is YYNGEE in the germline V gene. The chain's CDR3 is CASSTGQDNQPQHF. The CDR3, as DNA: TGTGCCAGCAGCACAGGACAAGACAATCAGCCCCAGCATTTT.

This clone came up a few times. J is TRBJ1-5 and V is TRBV15; D ambiguous. Per germline, CDR1 LNHNV and CDR2 YYDKDF (reference sequence). The length of the CDR3 is 15 residues. V lost 0 bases and J lost 4, with 10 bases in between. The CDR3 protein is CATSRDKGVNQPQHF. CDR3 sequence (DNA): TGTGCCACCAGCAGAGATAAGGGAGTTAATCAGCCCCAGCATTTT. Full variable domain (rest looked up from reference TRBV15 and TRBJ1-5): DAMVIQNPRYQVTQFGKPVTLSCSQTLNHNVMYWYQQKSSQAPKLLFHYYDKDFNNEADTPDNFQSRRPNTSFCFLDIRSPGLGDTAMYLCATSRDKGVNQPQHFGDGTRLSIL.

A remark on this clone: The junction differs from germline at one of its ends, possibly a read error. The chain uses TRBV7-9 and TRBJ1-2; 7 positions match TRBD1. This CDR3 has 13 amino acids. CDR1 is SEHNR and CDR2 is FQNEAQ in the germline V gene (reference sequence). The chain's CDR3 is CASSYGTAYSYTF. CDR3 nucleotide sequence: TGTGCCAGCAGCTACGGGACAGCCTATAGCTACACCTTC.

J is TRBJ1-5 and V is TRBV6-1, with D maybe TRBD1 (5 bases). The CDR3 spans 13 residues. The V end was cut by 4 bases, the J end by 7 bases, with 11 bases between. Germline CDR1 is MNHNS and CDR2 is SASEGT. DNA for the CDR3: TGTGCCAGCAGTGTTGACAGAATACAGCCCCAGCATTTT. Its protein is CASSVDRIQPQHF.

This clone showed up just a few times. This chain joins TRBV2 and TRBJ2-5; tentatively, D is TRBD1 (6 bases). The germline CDR1 and CDR2 sequences are SNHLY and FYNNEI. V dropped 7 bases and J dropped 2 bases, with 14 bases sitting between them. The CDR3 runs to 14 residues. CDR3 protein: CASKGRTAQETQYF. CDR3 nucleotide sequence: TGTGCCAGCAAGGGCCGGACAGCTCAAGAGACCCAGTACTTC.

This rearrangement joins TRBV29-1 to TRBJ2-7, with 8 positions matching TRBD2. The CDR3 sequence is 12 residues long. In germline, CDR1 is SQVTM, CDR2 ANQGSEA. The CDR3 DNA reads as TGCAGTACGCGGGGGGCCGGGGACGAGCAGTACTTC. This sequence encodes CSTRGAGDEQYF.

The chain uses TRBV6-6 and TRBJ1-1; D possibly corresponds to TRBD1 (5 bases). The CDR3 is made up of 13 amino acids. The V end was cut by 2 bases, the J end by 5 bases, with 9 bases between. Germline loops: CDR1 MNHNY, CDR2 SVGAGI (reference sequence). CDR3 in DNA: TGTGCCAGCAGTTACGGGGGAGGGACTGAAGCTTTCTTT. Amino acid sequence: CASSYGGGTEAFF.

This clone was found once. CDR3 nucleotide sequence: TGTGCCAGCAAGTTGAGTGGGGCCAACGTCCTGACTTTC. Protein: CASKLSGANVLTF. This rearrangement joins TRBV2 to TRBJ2-6; D is ambiguous. CDR1 and CDR2 from the germline V gene are SNHLY and FYNNEI. This CDR3 is built from 13 residues. With 7 bases removed from V and 3 bases from J, the gap between germline ends came to 7 bases.

The chain has TRBV7-9 and TRBJ2-5; D remains unclear. CDR1 is SEHNR, CDR2 FQNEAQ, per germline (reference sequence). V was cut by 4 bases and J by 5 bases, with 5 bases left in between. CDR3 length: 11 amino acids. The CDR3 DNA sequence: TGTGCCAGCAGCTCGTTTGAGACCCAGTACTTC. It specifies CASSSFETQYF.

The chain carries TRBV7-9 and TRBJ2-1; no reliable D call. CDR1 is SEHNR and CDR2 is FQNEAQ in the germline V gene (reference sequence). Trimming stripped 1 base from V and 8 bases from J, with 6 bases between. The CDR3 length is 12 residues. This CDR3 reads CASSLERDEQFF. The CDR3 DNA reads TGTGCCAGCAGCTTAGAAAGAGATGAGCAGTTCTTC.